Here is one TCR beta chain with its context. The antigen remains unidentified. This sample is drawn from a study of T cell responses to AZD1222 COVID-19 vaccine. Study outcomes and limitations: Donors were chiefly white British, with a greater number of females, and clonal diversity was perhaps underestimated. Targets within unmutated variant regions were reportedly found for nearly half of spike-specific TCRs. Seropositivity was recorded at baseline in only a handful of AZD1222 recipients.

The V gene's germline CDR1 is LNHDA and CDR2 SQIVND (reference sequence). The ends were cut back, 7 bases at V and 0 bases at J, with 7 bases in the middle. The CDR3 sequence is 14 residues long. The data were produced by immunoSEQ multiplex PCR, yet TCRdb's version contains in-frame clones alone and is incomplete. Counted here are roughly 80,000 clones, less than 95% occurring once; the ten biggest clones make up around 5.8%. The V and J genes are TRBV19 and TRBJ2-6, with D hard to call. The sequence came from an adult who received the AZD1222 COVID-19 vaccine. The sequencing used peripheral blood, collected 28 days after the second AZD1222 dose. The CDR3 region is CASNRNSGANVLTF. CDR3 DNA: TGTGCCAGTAACCGCAACTCTGGGGCCAACGTCCTGACTTTC.